These 5 T cell receptor beta chains share one sample of origin, sequenced in a study of T cells in localized non-small cell lung cancer. Method: immunoSEQ multiplex PCR; TCRdb's copy keeps in-frame clones and lacks some. The repertoire has approximately 28,000 clones, roughly 87% of them found once; the top ten carry 4.2%. The sample consisted of peripheral blood mononuclear cells, taken before any cancer treatment. These receptors originate from a woman aged 40 to 75 with stage III lung adenocarcinoma.

Regarding this clone: This CDR3 is also generated by other DNA sequences in the sample. This sequence joins TRBV6-5 and TRBJ1-2, with 7 bases lining up with TRBD1. The trim removed 2 bases at V and 4 bases at J, leaving 4 bases unmatched. Germline CDR1 and CDR2: MNHEY and SVGAGI. The CDR3 is 14 residues long. CDR3 sequence reads: CASSYGGQPYGYTF. DNA for the CDR3: TGTGCCAGCAGTTACGGGGGACAGCCCTATGGCTACACCTTC.

This clone was seen a few times. Here the CDR3 DNA reads TGCGCCAGCAGCCACGGGACAGGGGAAGAGACCCAGTACTTC. Residues: CASSHGTGEETQYF. The chain joins TRBV5-1 to TRBJ2-5; 10 bases align to TRBD1. Germline trimming cut 4 bases from V and 3 bases from J; bases unmatched to any gene: 3. The CDR3 runs to 14 residues. Germline V gene lookup returns CDR1 SGHRS and CDR2 YFSETQ.

This clone was seen once. This sequence joins TRBV9 and TRBJ1-1; the match to TRBD1 covers 9 bases. V lost 2 bases and J lost 10; bases outside the gene matches: 6. The germline V gene has CDR1 SGDLS and CDR2 YYNGEE. The CDR3 is 13 amino acids. The CDR3 protein is CASSVQTGGVAFF. The DNA of the CDR3 is TGTGCCAGCAGCGTTCAGACAGGGGGGGTAGCTTTCTTT.

In its sample, this clone was seen a few times. V usage is TRBV27 and J usage is TRBJ1-2; 8 nucleotides line up with TRBD1. Germline CDR1 is MNHEY and CDR2 is SMNVEV (reference sequence). The CDR3 spans 12 residues. Trimming at V came to 8 bases and at J to 8 bases, leaving 7 bases not matched to a gene. The CDR3 region is CASGWTGLGYTF. The CDR3 DNA reads as TGTGCCAGCGGATGGACAGGGTTGGGCTACACCTTC.

The J gene is TRBJ2-1, the V gene TRBV5-4; D tentatively fits TRBD1 or TRBD2 (5 bases each). Trimming shortened V by 2 bases and J by 8 bases, and 11 bases separated the two germline ends. This CDR3 comprises 13 residues. CDR1 and CDR2 (germline): SGHNT, YYREEE (reference sequence). The CDR3 loop reads CASSFGTEDEQFF. The CDR3 coding sequence is TGTGCCAGCAGCTTTGGGACCGAGGATGAGCAGTTCTTC.